The clone carrying this T cell receptor beta chain appeared many times. This entry belongs to a study of blood T cells in healthy people across ages. Through a sample-barcoded 5' primer and a J-beta primer mix, a second PCR was run for roughly 7 to 12 cycles. TCRdb reprocessed the 5' RACE reads with MiXCR, giving one entry per CDR3 protein. The sample carries 500,000 to 700,000 distinct CDR3 sequences, under 30% recorded once. CDR1 is MGHRA and CDR2 is YSYEKL in the germline V gene. The V gene lost 4 bases and the J gene lost 1 base, with 17 bases spanning the gap. The CDR3 consists of 16 residues. Sequenced input: blood. This TCR was sampled from a woman of 80 years or more in good health. The V gene is TRBV4-1, the J gene TRBJ2-7; possibly TRBD2 for D (5 bases). The CDR3 sequence is CASSRTVGRGSYEQYF. The DNA of the CDR3 is TGCGCCAGCAGCCGGACCGTGGGGAGAGGGTCCTACGAGCAGTACTTC.